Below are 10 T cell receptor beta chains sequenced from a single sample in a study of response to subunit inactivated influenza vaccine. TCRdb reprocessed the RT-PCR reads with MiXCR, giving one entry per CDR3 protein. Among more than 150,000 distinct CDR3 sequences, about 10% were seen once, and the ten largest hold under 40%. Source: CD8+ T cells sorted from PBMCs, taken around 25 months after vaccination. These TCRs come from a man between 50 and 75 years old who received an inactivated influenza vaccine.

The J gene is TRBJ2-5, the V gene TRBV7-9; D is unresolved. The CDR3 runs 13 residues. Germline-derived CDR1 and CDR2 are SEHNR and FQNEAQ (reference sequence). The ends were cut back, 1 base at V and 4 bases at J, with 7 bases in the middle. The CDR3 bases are TGTGCCAGCAGCTTAGGGGATTTAGAGACCCAGTACTTC. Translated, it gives CASSLGDLETQYF.

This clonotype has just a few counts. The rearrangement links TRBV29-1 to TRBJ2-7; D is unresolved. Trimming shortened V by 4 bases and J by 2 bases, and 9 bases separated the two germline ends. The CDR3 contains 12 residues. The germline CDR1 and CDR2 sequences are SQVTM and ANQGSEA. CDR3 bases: TGCAGCGTTGGGGCCGGTCCCTACGAGCAGTACTTC. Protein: CSVGAGPYEQYF.

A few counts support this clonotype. The CDR3 protein is CASSSGQDFYTGELFF. CDR3 in DNA: TGTGCCAGCAGTTCAGGACAGGACTTTTACACCGGGGAGCTGTTTTTT. This chain links TRBV28 with TRBJ2-2, with 7 bases identical to TRBD1. The CDR3 sequence is 16 residues long. Looked up from germline, CDR1 is MDHEN and CDR2 is SYDVKM. V was pared by 4 bases and J by 3 bases, with 8 bases of the junction left unmatched. Drawing the rest from reference TRBV28 and TRBJ2-2, the complete variable domain is DVKVTQSSRYLVKRTGEKVFLECVQDMDHENMFWYRQDPGLGLRLIYFSYDVKMKEKGDIPEGYSVSREKKERFSLILESASTNQTSMYLCASSSGQDFYTGELFFGEGSRLTVL.

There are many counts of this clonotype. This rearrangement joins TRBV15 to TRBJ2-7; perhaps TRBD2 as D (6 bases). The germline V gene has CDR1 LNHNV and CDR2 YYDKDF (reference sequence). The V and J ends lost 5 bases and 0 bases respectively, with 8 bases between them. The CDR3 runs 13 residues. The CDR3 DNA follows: TGTGCCACCAGCCCGGACTACTCCTACGAGCAGTACTTC. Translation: CATSPDYSYEQYF.

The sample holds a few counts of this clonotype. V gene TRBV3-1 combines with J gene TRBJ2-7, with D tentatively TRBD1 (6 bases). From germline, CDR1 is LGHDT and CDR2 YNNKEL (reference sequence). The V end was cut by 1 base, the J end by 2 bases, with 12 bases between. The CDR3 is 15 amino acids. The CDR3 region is CASSQGTARTYEQYF. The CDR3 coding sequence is TGTGCCAGCAGCCAAGGGACAGCAAGAACCTACGAGCAGTACTTC.

The CDR3 loop reads CASSHGVDEQYF. For the CDR3, the DNA is TGTGCCAGCAGTCACGGCGTCGACGAGCAGTACTTC. The chain carries TRBV11-2 and TRBJ2-7, with D hard to call. The CDR3 is 12 residues long. CDR1 is SGHAT and CDR2 is FQNNGV in the germline V gene. V lost 6 bases to trimming and J lost 5 bases, with 11 bases between them.

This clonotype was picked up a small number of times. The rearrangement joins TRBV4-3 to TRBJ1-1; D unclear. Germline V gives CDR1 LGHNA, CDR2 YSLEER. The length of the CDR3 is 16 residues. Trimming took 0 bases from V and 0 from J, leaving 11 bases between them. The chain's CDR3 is CASSQEGSAMNTEAFF. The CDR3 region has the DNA TGCGCCAGCAGCCAAGAAGGGTCAGCCATGAACACTGAAGCTTTCTTT.

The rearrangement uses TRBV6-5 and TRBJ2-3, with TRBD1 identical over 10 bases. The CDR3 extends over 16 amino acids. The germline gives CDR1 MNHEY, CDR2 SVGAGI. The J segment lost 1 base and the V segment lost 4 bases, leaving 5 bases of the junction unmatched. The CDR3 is CASSSQTGGGTDTQYF. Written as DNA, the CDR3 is TGTGCCAGCAGTTCCCAGACAGGGGGCGGCACAGATACGCAGTATTTT.

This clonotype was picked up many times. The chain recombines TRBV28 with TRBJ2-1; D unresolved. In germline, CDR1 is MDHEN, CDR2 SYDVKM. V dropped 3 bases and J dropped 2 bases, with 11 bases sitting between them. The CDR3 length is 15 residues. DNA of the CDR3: TGTGCCAGCAGTTTTGGCACCTTGGCCTACAATGAGCAGTTCTTC. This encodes CASSFGTLAYNEQFF.

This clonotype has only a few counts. CDR3: CASSLNGLETQYF. The CDR3 bases are TGTGCCAGCAGCTTAAACGGCCTAGAGACCCAGTACTTC. The V gene is TRBV7-3, the J gene TRBJ2-5, with D unclear. The germline V gene encodes CDR1 SGHTA and CDR2 FQGTGA. The V end was cut by 1 base, the J end by 4 bases, with 7 bases between. There are 13 residues in the CDR3.